This record covers a single T cell receptor beta chain. Its antigen is not known. This sample was taken from a study of blood T cells in healthy people across ages. Overall study results and limits: Among long-lived donors, naive CD4+ cells were more numerous and diversity higher than in aged donors. Unsorted PBMCs ruled out conclusive naive versus antigen-experienced comparison.

It was with a sample-barcoded 5' primer and a J-beta primer mix that a second PCR of roughly 7 to 12 cycles was run. Using its own MiXCR run on the 5' RACE reads, TCRdb lists one record per CDR3 protein. The sample has just over 800,000 distinct CDR3 sequences; under 80% are singletons. The CDR3 spans 14 residues. Trimming left V 4 bases short and J 4 bases short, with 12 bases between. Germline V lookup: CDR1 SGHRS, CDR2 YFSETQ. The sequenced sample was blood. This chain uses TRBV5-1 with TRBJ2-1, with D possibly TRBD2 on 6 matching bases. This sequence was found in a man younger than 45 in good health. In DNA form, the CDR3 reads TGCGCCAGCAGCCTGAACGGGGGTTACAATGAGCAGTTCTTC. It is translated as CASSLNGGYNEQFF.